The entry below describes one T cell receptor (beta chain). Its antigen remains unknown. This sample's time point: after neoadjuvant nivolumab, at surgical resection. The CDR3 spans 15 residues. The V gene lost 7 bases and the J gene lost 1 base, with 13 bases spanning the gap. Germline V gene data show CDR1 as SEHNR and CDR2 as FQNEAQ (reference sequence). This sample is drawn from a study of neoadjuvant anti-PD-1 for oral cavity cancer. Study information: Non-progressing patients received a fourth nivolumab dose near day 43, then surgery on days 50-56.

Six replicates per PBMC sample, mostly from roughly 470 ng of genomic DNA. Using immunoSEQ multiplex PCR, the repertoire was profiled, and TCRdb retains in-frame clones only, with some absent. The sample lists almost 8,500 clones, under 75% seen once, with roughly 2.9% in the top ten. Overall study findings and caveats: With three patients per group, TCR findings need larger cohorts.

The rearrangement uses TRBV7-9 and TRBJ1-4; D perhaps matches TRBD1 (5 bases). The starting material was PBMCs, obtained after nivolumab (anti-PD-1) treatment. This sequence originates from a person aged 35-80 years with oral cavity squamous cell carcinoma. The CDR3 reads CASTPSGGTNEKLFF. DNA for the CDR3: TGTGCCAGCACCCCATCTGGGGGAACTAATGAAAAACTGTTTTTT.